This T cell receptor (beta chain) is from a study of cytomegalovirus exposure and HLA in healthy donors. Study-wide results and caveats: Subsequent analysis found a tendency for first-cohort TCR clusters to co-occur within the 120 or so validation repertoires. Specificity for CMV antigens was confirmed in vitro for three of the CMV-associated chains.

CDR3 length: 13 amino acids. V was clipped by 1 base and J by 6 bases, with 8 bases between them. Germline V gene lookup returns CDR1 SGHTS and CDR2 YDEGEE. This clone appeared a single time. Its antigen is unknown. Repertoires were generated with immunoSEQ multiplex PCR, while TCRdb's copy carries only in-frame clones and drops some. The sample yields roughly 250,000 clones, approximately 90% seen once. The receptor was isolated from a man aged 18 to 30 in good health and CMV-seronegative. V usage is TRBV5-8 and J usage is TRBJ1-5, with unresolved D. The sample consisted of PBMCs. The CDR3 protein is CASSLLESQPQHF. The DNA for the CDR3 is TGTGCCAGCAGCTTGCTAGAGAGTCAGCCCCAGCATTTT. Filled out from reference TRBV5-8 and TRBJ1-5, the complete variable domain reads EAGVTQSPTHLIKTRGQQATLRCSPISGHTSVYWYQQALGLGLQFLLWYDEGEERNRGNFPPRFSGRQFPNYSSELNVNALELEDSALYLCASSLLESQPQHFGDGTRLSIL.